The rows below give T cell receptor beta chains drawn from one sample of a study of T cell repertoires in cytomegalovirus infection. TCRdb re-analysed the reads in MiXCR, keeping a single row per CDR3 protein. The sample has about 260,000 distinct CDR3 sequences, roughly 9% seen once. The material sequenced was PBMCs. Receptor source: a human donor in good health (CMV status not recorded). Some clones in this sample may be carry-over from other donors' samples. Each CDR3 is given with its conserved first and last residue. The D gene is left open where the match is weak. Clone size, where shown, is once, few, many, or a class for clones that have expanded.

clone_size: many
j_call: TRBJ1-6
d_call: -
v_call: TRBV7-2
cdr3_nt: TGTGCCAGCAGCTTAGCGCCGGCAGCCTCTGCGAATAATTCACCCCTCCACTTT
cdr3_aa: CASSLAPAASANNSPLHF

clone_size: medium-sized
j_call: TRBJ1-5
d_call: -
v_call: TRBV7-2
cdr3_nt: TGTGCCAGCAGCTCCGACAGCTATAGCAATCAGCCCCAGCATTTT
cdr3_aa: CASSSDSYSNQPQHF

clone_size: many
j_call: TRBJ1-5
d_call: -
v_call: TRBV7-9
cdr3_nt: TGTGCCAGCAGCTTAGGACAGAGGCAGCCCCAGCATTTT
cdr3_aa: CASSLGQRQPQHF

clone_size: many
j_call: TRBJ2-7
d_call: -
v_call: TRBV11-2
cdr3_nt: TGTGCCAGCAGCTTAGGGATTCCCTCCTACGAGCAGTACTTC
cdr3_aa: CASSLGIPSYEQYF

clone_size: -
j_call: TRBJ2-3
d_call: TRBD2
v_call: TRBV19
cdr3_nt: TGTGCCAGTAGTATGGGGGGGTCGTCGGGCACAGATACGCAGTATTTT
cdr3_aa: CASSMGGSSGTDTQYF

clone_size: few
j_call: TRBJ2-2
d_call: TRBD1
v_call: TRBV6-5
cdr3_nt: TGTGCCAGCAGTAAACAGGGGGCTGGCACCGGGGAGCTGTTTTTT
cdr3_aa: CASSKQGAGTGELFF

clone_size: many
j_call: TRBJ2-7
d_call: -
v_call: TRBV7-2
cdr3_nt: TGTGCCAGCAGCTTAACCGGGACAACCACCTACGAGCAGTACTTC
cdr3_aa: CASSLTGTTTYEQYF

clone_size: many
j_call: TRBJ1-6
d_call: -
v_call: TRBV7-2
cdr3_nt: TGTGCCAGCAGCTATGAGAATTCACCCCTCCACTTT
cdr3_aa: CASSYENSPLHF

clone_size: many
j_call: TRBJ1-2
d_call: -
v_call: TRBV7-2
cdr3_nt: TGTGCCAGCAGCTCCAGTGACTATGGCTACACCTTC
cdr3_aa: CASSSSDYGYTF

clone_size: -
j_call: TRBJ2-3
d_call: -
v_call: TRBV12-3/TRBV12-4
cdr3_nt: TGTGCCAGCAGGCCGCAGATTACTGGGGATACGCAGTATTTT
cdr3_aa: CASRPQITGDTQYF

clone_size: many
j_call: TRBJ2-7
d_call: TRBD2
v_call: TRBV23-1
cdr3_nt: TGCGCCAGCAGTCAAGGGAGGGGCGACCTTTTCCACGAGCAGTACTTC
cdr3_aa: CASSQGRGDLFHEQYF

clone_size: many
j_call: TRBJ2-3
d_call: TRBD2
v_call: TRBV7-8
cdr3_nt: TGTGCCAGCAGCTTAGCTAATCGTAGGCTAGCGGGCACAGATACGCAGTATTTT
cdr3_aa: CASSLANRRLAGTDTQYF

clone_size: -
j_call: TRBJ2-2
d_call: TRBD1
v_call: TRBV5-1
cdr3_nt: TGCGCCAGCAGCTTCGGGCGGACAGGCTTAGCCGGGGAGCTGTTTTTT
cdr3_aa: CASSFGRTGLAGELFF

clone_size: -
j_call: TRBJ2-3
d_call: TRBD2
v_call: TRBV28
cdr3_nt: TGTGCCATTCGACCCGGGGGGGGCGGTAAAGATACGCAGTATTTT
cdr3_aa: CAIRPGGGGKDTQYF

clone_size: few
j_call: TRBJ2-7
d_call: TRBD2
v_call: TRBV5-6
cdr3_nt: TGTGCCAGCAGGCCCTTAGCGGGAGTCTACGAGCAGTACTTC
cdr3_aa: CASRPLAGVYEQYF

clone_size: many
j_call: TRBJ2-3
d_call: -
v_call: TRBV7-2
cdr3_nt: TGTGCCAGCAGCCCGGGACTTCGGAAGGGTTCAGATACGCAGTATTTT
cdr3_aa: CASSPGLRKGSDTQYF

clone_size: few
j_call: TRBJ1-1
d_call: TRBD1
v_call: TRBV19
cdr3_nt: TGTGCCAGTAGTTTAACATTCGCCGGGACAGGGGTTGTAGGCACTGAAGCTTTCTTT
cdr3_aa: CASSLTFAGTGVVGTEAFF

clone_size: many
j_call: TRBJ1-1
d_call: -
v_call: TRBV19
cdr3_nt: TGTGCCAGTAGTATCGTCAGAGGAGACACTGAAGCTTTCTTT
cdr3_aa: CASSIVRGDTEAFF

clone_size: -
j_call: TRBJ1-1
d_call: -
v_call: TRBV30
cdr3_nt: TGTGCCTGGAGGGTACAGAGGAACACTGAAGCTTTCTTT
cdr3_aa: CAWRVQRNTEAFF

clone_size: few
j_call: TRBJ2-5
d_call: -
v_call: TRBV2
cdr3_nt: TGTGCCAGCAGCCTTTCAGGCTTCGGAGAGACCCAGTACTTC
cdr3_aa: CASSLSGFGETQYF

clone_size: many
j_call: TRBJ2-3
d_call: -
v_call: TRBV7-2
cdr3_nt: TGTGCCAGCAGCTTAAGACCCGTCCTCGCAGATACGCAGTATTTT
cdr3_aa: CASSLRPVLADTQYF

clone_size: many
j_call: TRBJ2-5
d_call: -
v_call: TRBV7-9
cdr3_nt: TGTGCCAGCAGCTCGAGGGGAGGACAGCGTCCGGAAGAGACCCAGTACTTC
cdr3_aa: CASSSRGGQRPEETQYF

clone_size: many
j_call: TRBJ2-3
d_call: TRBD1
v_call: TRBV4-3
cdr3_nt: TGCGCCAGCAGCCAAGGAAAGGGGGCCACAGATACGCAGTATTTT
cdr3_aa: CASSQGKGATDTQYF

clone_size: many
j_call: TRBJ1-1
d_call: -
v_call: TRBV4-1
cdr3_nt: TGCGCCAGCAGCCAAGGGGGGGGCGAAACTGAAGCTTTCTTT
cdr3_aa: CASSQGGGETEAFF

clone_size: many
j_call: TRBJ2-5
d_call: -
v_call: TRBV2
cdr3_nt: TGTGCCAGCAACCCCGGACCCGCGTCCGTGGGGGCCCAGTACTTC
cdr3_aa: CASNPGPASVGAQYF

clone_size: few
j_call: TRBJ1-1
d_call: TRBD1
v_call: TRBV12-3/TRBV12-4
cdr3_nt: TGTGCCAGCAGACAGGGGGACGCTGAAGCTTTCTTT
cdr3_aa: CASRQGDAEAFF

clone_size: many
j_call: TRBJ2-7
d_call: -
v_call: TRBV7-2
cdr3_nt: TGTGCCAGCAGCTCCTCGATGGGGAACACCTACGAGCAGTACTTC
cdr3_aa: CASSSSMGNTYEQYF

clone_size: many
j_call: TRBJ1-3
d_call: -
v_call: TRBV7-6
cdr3_nt: TGTGCCAGCAGCTTAGGGCTGGGGGGAAACACCATATATTTT
cdr3_aa: CASSLGLGGNTIYF

clone_size: few
j_call: TRBJ1-2
d_call: -
v_call: TRBV5-1
cdr3_nt: TGCGCCAGCAGCCCACAAAGGGGCCTAAGGGCCGACTATGGCTACACCTTC
cdr3_aa: CASSPQRGLRADYGYTF

clone_size: many
j_call: TRBJ2-7
d_call: -
v_call: TRBV7-2
cdr3_nt: TGTGCCAGCAGCCGGACGGCGTCCTACGAGCAGTACTTC
cdr3_aa: CASSRTASYEQYF

clone_size: many
j_call: TRBJ2-1
d_call: -
v_call: TRBV30
cdr3_nt: TGTGCCTGGAACCGGGGTTCCTACAATGAGCAGTTCTTC
cdr3_aa: CAWNRGSYNEQFF

clone_size: many
j_call: TRBJ2-1
d_call: -
v_call: TRBV6-5
cdr3_nt: TGTGCCAGCAGTTACCGCGACAAATACAATGAGCAGTTCTTC
cdr3_aa: CASSYRDKYNEQFF

clone_size: -
j_call: TRBJ2-1
d_call: TRBD2
v_call: TRBV20-1
cdr3_nt: TGCAGTGCTCCATGGACTAGCGGGGGGACGGAGAATGAGCAGTTCTTC
cdr3_aa: CSAPWTSGGTENEQFF

clone_size: many
j_call: TRBJ1-4
d_call: -
v_call: TRBV7-7
cdr3_nt: TGTGCCAGCGCCCTTAAGGGGGGAGAAAAACTGTTTTTT
cdr3_aa: CASALKGGEKLFF

clone_size: -
j_call: TRBJ2-3
d_call: TRBD2
v_call: TRBV7-9
cdr3_nt: TGTGCCAGCAGCTTGGGGACTAGCGGCCCTTCTAGCACAGATACGCAGTATTTT
cdr3_aa: CASSLGTSGPSSTDTQYF

clone_size: many
j_call: TRBJ2-1
d_call: TRBD1
v_call: TRBV7-2
cdr3_nt: TGTGCCAGCAGCTTCGGACAGGGTGGCCAGAATGAGCAGTTCTTC
cdr3_aa: CASSFGQGGQNEQFF

clone_size: many
j_call: TRBJ2-5
d_call: -
v_call: TRBV2
cdr3_nt: TGTGCCAGCAGAGACAGGAATCAAGAGACCCAGTACTTC
cdr3_aa: CASRDRNQETQYF

clone_size: -
j_call: TRBJ2-2
d_call: -
v_call: TRBV7-2
cdr3_nt: TGTGCCAGCAGCTTCCTTGTTAAGAACACCGGGGAGCTGTTTTTT
cdr3_aa: CASSFLVKNTGELFF

clone_size: -
j_call: TRBJ2-3
d_call: -
v_call: TRBV6-5
cdr3_nt: TGTGCCAGCGGGGGAGCCCCTCAGACGGCAGATACGCAGTATTTT
cdr3_aa: CASGGAPQTADTQYF

clone_size: -
j_call: TRBJ1-5
d_call: -
v_call: TRBV6-2/TRBV6-3
cdr3_nt: TGTGCCACCCGGGCCCCCGGGCCCCAGCATTTT
cdr3_aa: CATRAPGPQHF

clone_size: many
j_call: TRBJ2-2
d_call: -
v_call: TRBV7-2
cdr3_nt: TGTGCCAGCAGCCCGAGCTTGCGGCGGCAGGGTGGATCCGGGGAGCTGTTTTTT
cdr3_aa: CASSPSLRRQGGSGELFF

clone_size: few
j_call: TRBJ2-5
d_call: TRBD2
v_call: TRBV7-9
cdr3_nt: TGTGCCAGCAGCCCAGGACTAGCGGATCAAGAGACCCAGTACTTC
cdr3_aa: CASSPGLADQETQYF

clone_size: many
j_call: TRBJ1-1
d_call: TRBD1
v_call: TRBV11-1
cdr3_nt: TGTGCCAGCAGCGACCCCGGGACAGGGCGAACTGAAGCTTTCTTT
cdr3_aa: CASSDPGTGRTEAFF

clone_size: many
j_call: TRBJ1-1
d_call: -
v_call: TRBV12-3/TRBV12-4
cdr3_nt: TGTGCCAGCTTCAGGTTAGAGGGAGTCACTGAAGCTTTCTTT
cdr3_aa: CASFRLEGVTEAFF

clone_size: -
j_call: TRBJ1-3
d_call: -
v_call: TRBV12-3/TRBV12-4
cdr3_nt: TGTGCCAGCAGTTTACAGGATTCTGGAAACACCATATATTTT
cdr3_aa: CASSLQDSGNTIYF

clone_size: many
j_call: TRBJ2-3
d_call: TRBD1
v_call: TRBV7-2
cdr3_nt: TGTGCCAGCAGCTTAGCGCCGTCGGCGGGGACAGGAGATACGCAGTATTTT
cdr3_aa: CASSLAPSAGTGDTQYF

clone_size: few
j_call: TRBJ1-2
d_call: -
v_call: TRBV28
cdr3_nt: TGTGCCAGCACCCCTGCCAGAAACTATGGCTACACCTTC
cdr3_aa: CASTPARNYGYTF

clone_size: -
j_call: TRBJ2-3
d_call: -
v_call: TRBV5-3
cdr3_nt: TGTGCCAGCGCTCCCCCGCCGGCAGATACGCAGTATTTT
cdr3_aa: CASAPPPADTQYF

clone_size: many
j_call: TRBJ1-4
d_call: -
v_call: TRBV7-2
cdr3_nt: TGTGCCAGCAGCAATGTGAGGGGAACTAATGAAAAACTGTTTTTT
cdr3_aa: CASSNVRGTNEKLFF

clone_size: many
j_call: TRBJ2-3
d_call: TRBD1
v_call: TRBV7-2
cdr3_nt: TGTGCCAGCACCGGACCGGGACAGGGGTTGACAGATACGCAGTATTTT
cdr3_aa: CASTGPGQGLTDTQYF

clone_size: many
j_call: TRBJ2-7
d_call: -
v_call: TRBV7-2
cdr3_nt: TGTGCCAGCAGCTCACTTCCGGCACGAGACTTCTCCTACGAGCAGTACTTC
cdr3_aa: CASSSLPARDFSYEQYF

clone_size: many
j_call: TRBJ1-2
d_call: -
v_call: TRBV4-3
cdr3_nt: TGCGCCAGCAGCCACGCCCGGGAGGGAGGCTACACCTTC
cdr3_aa: CASSHAREGGYTF